What follows describes a single T cell receptor (beta chain). Its antigen target is currently unknown. Per-base quality was not reported, and no clone a single base away is much larger than it. The CDR3 regions of human TCRbeta chains were analyzed by immunosequencing. The study's own analysis went as follows. Repertoire TCRs were checked for matches against a reference library of SARS-CoV-2-specific TCRs that had been generated using the MIRA antigen-specificity platform. Breadth meant the fraction of unique TCRs that were SARS-CoV-2-associated, whereas depth meant the fraction of total T cells that were SARS-CoV-2-associated. Using the MIRA data, each spike-specific TCR was assigned both to the spike region to which the TCR was reactive and to a CD4 or CD8 class. Log10-transformed breadth and depth values were compared by one-way ANOVA with Sidak's multiple comparisons tests. TCRdb mirrors the immuneACCESS table, restricted to in-frame sequences. Some clones are absent from its copies; in checked studies, under half trace to an unresolved V gene, and the reason for the others is unknown. The DNA was the basis for D and trimming; V, J and clone size are from that table. In this sample the table shows 83,000 or so clones, around 90% of which occur a single time. The ten biggest clones cover around 30% of the sample.

This entry belongs to a study of T cell responses to AZD1222 COVID-19 vaccine (dated by TCRdb to the early 2020s). About the full investigation: TCR sequencing was performed for about 240 trial participants, of whom 200 to 220 were given two doses of AZD1222 and 26 were given two doses of MenACWY control vaccine. Enrollment into the trials was organized by age into subgroups of 18-55, 56-69 and 70-plus years, and those subgroups contained roughly 150, 30 and 60 TCR-sequenced participants, respectively.

The time point label here, explained by the study, means: about 28 days (+/-7) after the second vaccine dose. AZD1222 recipients given second doses at about 4 weeks or at about 12 weeks were pooled, since spike-specific TCR depth and breadth were not found to differ between the two schedules. Vaccinee samples were obtained from the UK trials COV001 and COV002, which included a single-blind randomized controlled phase 2/3 trial of AZD1222 (ChAdOx1 nCoV-19) in healthy adults. For TCRbeta chain sequencing, PBMC samples from trial participants were taken at day 0 and at day 28 after the second dose. The germline V gene supplies CDR1 SGDLS and CDR2 YYNGEE. From the cysteine up to the phenylalanine, the CDR3 has a length of 15 residues. Of all the DNA, just the CDR3 is kept, 45 bases in frame from base 1. The germline V end is reduced by 0 bases and the J end by 2 bases; junction bases left unmatched: 2.

Broad study findings and their caveats: Vaccine-associated CD4 TCRs spanned the whole spike protein, with dominant responses in regions 160-218 and 743-854. After two AZD1222 doses, spike-specific TCR breadth and depth were significantly higher than at day 0 and than in MenACWY recipients. The 56-69-year group was small, and its depth increase did not reach significance, likely because of low power. Because no day 14 peak-response samples were available, the repertoires could be characterized only after the peak T cell response. Conclusions about previously exposed vaccinees were limited because only six or seven AZD1222 recipients were SARS-CoV-2 seropositive at baseline. Reportedly, close to half of the unique spike-specific TCRs recognized epitopes lying outside the regions that are mutated in the B.1.351 and B.1.1.7 variants. Participants were mostly white British and included more females than males, and it was suggested by the authors that clonal diversity may have been underestimated.

This TCR was recovered from an adult who received the AZD1222 COVID-19 vaccine. Here the chain combines TRBV9 and TRBJ2-1, with 7 junctional bases fitting TRBD2. This specimen was peripheral blood, taken 28 days after the second AZD1222 dose. The nucleotides read TGTGCCAGCAGCGTAGATGGGGGGGCCTACAATGAGCAGTTCTTC. Its translation reads: CASSVDGGAYNEQFF.